The present T cell receptor (beta chain) was sequenced within a study of PD-1 blockade in classical Hodgkin lymphoma. The study, taken as a whole, reports: Prior therapy or disease activity may underlie the repertoire differences, whose causes remain undefined. Compared with baseline, CD4+ but not CD8+ TCR diversity had risen significantly by C4D1. A reduction in baseline TCR diversity was reportedly seen in newly diagnosed patients relative to healthy donors.

Only in-frame clones appear in the TCRdb table, and some are missing; sequencing was by immunoSEQ multiplex PCR. The table includes some 41,000 clones, around 86% detected once. No patient escaped relapse after autologous stem cell transplantation, and brentuximab vedotin exposure varied. Best responses fell into complete response, partial response or progressive disease. The CDR3 consists of 15 residues. V was trimmed by 0 bases and J by 7 bases, leaving 12 bases between them. CDR1 is MNHEY, CDR2 SMNVEV, per germline (reference sequence). As to this clone: Its antigen is undetermined.

This sequence was found in a human donor with classical Hodgkin lymphoma. The specimen was peripheral blood mononuclear cells (PBMCs), collected before the second cycle of nivolumab. The V gene is TRBV27, the J gene TRBJ1-4, with a weak D call TRBD1 (5 bases). The CDR3 sequence: CASSLSSGRGEKLFF. The CDR3 DNA follows: TGTGCCAGCAGTTTATCGAGCGGGAGGGGTGAAAAACTGTTTTTT.